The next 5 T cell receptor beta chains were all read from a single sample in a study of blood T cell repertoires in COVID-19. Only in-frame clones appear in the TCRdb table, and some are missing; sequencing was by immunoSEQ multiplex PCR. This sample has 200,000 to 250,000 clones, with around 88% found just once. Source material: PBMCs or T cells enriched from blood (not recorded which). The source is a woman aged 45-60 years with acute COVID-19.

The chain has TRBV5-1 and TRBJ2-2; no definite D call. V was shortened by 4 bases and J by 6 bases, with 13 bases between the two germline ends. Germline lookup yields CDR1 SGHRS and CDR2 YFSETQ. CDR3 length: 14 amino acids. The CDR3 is CASSNVPGAGELFF. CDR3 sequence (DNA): TGCGCCAGCAGCAACGTCCCTGGAGCCGGGGAGCTGTTTTTT.

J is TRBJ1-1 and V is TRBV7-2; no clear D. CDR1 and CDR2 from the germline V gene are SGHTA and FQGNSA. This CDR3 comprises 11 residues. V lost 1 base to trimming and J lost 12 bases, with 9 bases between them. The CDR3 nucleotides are TGTGCCAGCAGCTTAGGCGGGATGACTTTCTTT. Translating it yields CASSLGGMTFF.

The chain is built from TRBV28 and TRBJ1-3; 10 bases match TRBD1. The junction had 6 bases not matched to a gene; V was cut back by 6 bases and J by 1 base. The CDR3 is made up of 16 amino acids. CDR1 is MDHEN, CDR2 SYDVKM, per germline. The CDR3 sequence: CASRPRQGASGNTIYF. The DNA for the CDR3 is TGTGCCAGCAGACCCAGACAGGGGGCATCTGGAAACACCATATATTTT.

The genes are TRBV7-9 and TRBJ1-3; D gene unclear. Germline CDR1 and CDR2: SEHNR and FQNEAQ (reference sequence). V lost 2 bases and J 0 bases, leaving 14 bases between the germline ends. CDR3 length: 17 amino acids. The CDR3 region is CASSLKRRSFSGNTIYF. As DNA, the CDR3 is TGTGCCAGCAGCTTAAAGCGTAGGTCCTTCTCTGGAAACACCATATATTTT.

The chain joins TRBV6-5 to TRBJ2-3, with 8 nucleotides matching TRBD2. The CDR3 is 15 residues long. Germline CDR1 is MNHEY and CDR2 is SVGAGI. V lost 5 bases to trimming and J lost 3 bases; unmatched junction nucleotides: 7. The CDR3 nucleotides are TGTGCCAGCAGTAGGGCGGGGGGCCGGACAGATACGCAGTATTTT. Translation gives CASSRAGGRTDTQYF.